Below, one T cell receptor beta chain is given with its context. The data stem from a study of blood T cell repertoires in COVID-19. Study-level information: There were acute and convalescent COVID-19 samples, and they came from the United States, Italy and Spain. Nucleic acid was either cDNA or gDNA, and it came from T cells, B-cell-depleted T cells, or PBMCs.

The CDR3 covers 17 residues. The germline gives CDR1 SGHDN, CDR2 FVKESK. The J segment lost 3 bases and the V segment lost 3 bases, leaving 13 bases of the junction unmatched. Per the study methods: The authors estimated nucleated cell counts from reference gene primer amplification. The protocol was immunoSEQ multiplex PCR, while the TCRdb copy is restricted to in-frame clones and leaves out a portion. V, J and clone size are those of that table, while D and trimming were read from the DNA. The sample includes tens of thousands of clones, more than 75% seen only once; the top ten take 2% to 3%. The specimen was peripheral blood. The sequence came from a woman over 75 with COVID-19, enrolled during active disease. The chain has TRBV14 and TRBJ2-7, with 8 bases identical to TRBD1. The CDR3 bases are TGTGCCAGCAGCCACCTCCGGGGGACAGGAGCCTTCTACGAGCAGTACTTC. Its protein product is CASSHLRGTGAFYEQYF.